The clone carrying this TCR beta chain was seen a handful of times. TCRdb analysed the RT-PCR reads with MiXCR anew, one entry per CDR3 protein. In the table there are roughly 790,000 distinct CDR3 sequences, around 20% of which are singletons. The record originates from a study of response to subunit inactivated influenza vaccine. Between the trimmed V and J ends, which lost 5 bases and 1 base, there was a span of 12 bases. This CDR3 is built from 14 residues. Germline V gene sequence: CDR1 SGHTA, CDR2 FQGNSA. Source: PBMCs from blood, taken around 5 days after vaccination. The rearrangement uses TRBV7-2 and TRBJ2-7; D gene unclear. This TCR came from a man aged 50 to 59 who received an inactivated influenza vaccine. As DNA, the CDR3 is TGTGCCAGCAGCCCGATGGAGCTATCCTACGAGCAGTACTTC. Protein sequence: CASSPMELSYEQYF.